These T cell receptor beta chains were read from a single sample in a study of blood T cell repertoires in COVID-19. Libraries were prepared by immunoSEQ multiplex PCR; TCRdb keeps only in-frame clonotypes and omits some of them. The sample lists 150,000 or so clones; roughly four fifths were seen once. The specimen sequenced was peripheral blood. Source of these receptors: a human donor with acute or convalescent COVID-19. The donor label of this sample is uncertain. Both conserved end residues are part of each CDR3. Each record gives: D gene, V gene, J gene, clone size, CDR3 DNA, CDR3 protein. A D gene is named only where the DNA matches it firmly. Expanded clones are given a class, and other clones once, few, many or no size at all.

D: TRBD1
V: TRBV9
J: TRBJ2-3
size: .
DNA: TGTGCCAGCAGCGCAGGGACAGGGGATACGCAGTATTTT
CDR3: CASSAGTGDTQYF

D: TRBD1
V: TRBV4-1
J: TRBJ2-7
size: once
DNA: TGCGCCAGCAGCCAAGACCCGGGACAGGGCATGGGCCACGAGCAGTACTTC
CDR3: CASSQDPGQGMGHEQYF

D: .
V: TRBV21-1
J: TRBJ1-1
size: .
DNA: TGTGCCAGCGCCCGGGGTGAAGCTTTCTTT
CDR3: CASARGEAFF

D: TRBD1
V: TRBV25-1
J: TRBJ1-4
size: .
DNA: TGTGCCAGCAGGCAAACAGGGGGCATGGATGAAAAACTGTTTTTT
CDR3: CASRQTGGMDEKLFF

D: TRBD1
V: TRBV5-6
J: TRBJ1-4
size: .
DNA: TGTGCCAGCAGCTCCGGGACAGCGCCGGGGAAACTGTTTTTT
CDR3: CASSSGTAPGKLFF

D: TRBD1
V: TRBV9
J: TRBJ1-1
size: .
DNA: TGTGCCAGCAGCGCCCGGGACAGGGACACTGAAGCTTTCTTT
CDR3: CASSARDRDTEAFF

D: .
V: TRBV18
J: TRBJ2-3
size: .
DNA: TGTGCCAGCTCACGCCGGGGACTGACGCTCACAGATACGCAGTATTTT
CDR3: CASSRRGLTLTDTQYF

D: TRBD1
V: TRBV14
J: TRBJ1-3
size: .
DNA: TGTGCCAGCAGTCTACAGGGGACAAGGGGAAACACCATATATTTT
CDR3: CASSLQGTRGNTIYF

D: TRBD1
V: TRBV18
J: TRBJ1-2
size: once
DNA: TGTGCCAGCTCACAGGACAGGCTGTCCTACACCTTC
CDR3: CASSQDRLSYTF

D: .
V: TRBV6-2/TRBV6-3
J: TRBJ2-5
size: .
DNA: TGTGCCAGCAGTCGGACTGTTAAAGAGACCCAGTACTTC
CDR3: CASSRTVKETQYF

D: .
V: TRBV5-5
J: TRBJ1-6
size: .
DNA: TGTGCCAGCAGCTCCGAATTGGGGGCTTCACCCCTCCACTTT
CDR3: CASSSELGASPLHF

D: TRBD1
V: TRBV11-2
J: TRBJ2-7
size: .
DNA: TGTGCCAGCAGCTTAGACCTTGGACAGGGGATCACCTACGAGCAGTACTTC
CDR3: CASSLDLGQGITYEQYF

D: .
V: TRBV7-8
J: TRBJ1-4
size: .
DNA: TGTGCCAGTAGTCGCTCAGCACGGGGGGTAAATGAAAAACTGTTTTTT
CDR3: CASSRSARGVNEKLFF

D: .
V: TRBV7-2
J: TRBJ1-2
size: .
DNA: TGTGCCAGCAGCTCAGGTCCAGGGAGGTATGGCTACACCTTC
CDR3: CASSSGPGRYGYTF

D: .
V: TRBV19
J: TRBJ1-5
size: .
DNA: TGTGCCAGTAGTGGGCGCGTCAGAAATAGCAATCAGCCCCAGCATTTT
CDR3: CASSGRVRNSNQPQHF

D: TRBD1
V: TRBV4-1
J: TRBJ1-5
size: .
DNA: TGCGCCAGCAGCCAAGAGGGGGGACAGCTTAGCAATCAGCCCCAGCATTTT
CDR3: CASSQEGGQLSNQPQHF

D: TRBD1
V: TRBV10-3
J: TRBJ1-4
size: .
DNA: TGTGCCATCAAGGGTCAGGGGGCGAACGAAAAACTGTTTTTT
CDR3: CAIKGQGANEKLFF

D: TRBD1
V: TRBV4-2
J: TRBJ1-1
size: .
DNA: TGTGCCAGCAGCCAAGACCGACGGCTAGGGGGCGAAGGGACTGAAGCTTTCTTT
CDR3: CASSQDRRLGGEGTEAFF

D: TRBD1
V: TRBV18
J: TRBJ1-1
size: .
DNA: TGTGCCAGCTCACCATCGACAGGGAGTAGTGAAGCTTTCTTT
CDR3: CASSPSTGSSEAFF

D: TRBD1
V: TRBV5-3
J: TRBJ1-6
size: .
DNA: TGTGCCAGAAGCAAGGGACAGGGGAATTCACCCCTCCACTTT
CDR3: CARSKGQGNSPLHF

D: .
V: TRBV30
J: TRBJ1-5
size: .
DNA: TGTGCCTGGAGTGGTCAGTGGAATCAGCCCCAGCATTTT
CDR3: CAWSGQWNQPQHF

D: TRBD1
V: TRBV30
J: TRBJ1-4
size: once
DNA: TGTGCCTCCCGGACAGGGCAGGAAAAACTGTTTTTT
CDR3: CASRTGQEKLFF

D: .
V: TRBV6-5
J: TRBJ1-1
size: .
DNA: TGTGCCAGCAGTAGACAGCTAAACACTGAAGCTTTCTTT
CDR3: CASSRQLNTEAFF

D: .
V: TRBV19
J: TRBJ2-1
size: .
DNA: TGTGCCAGTAGTCCCCAACGCGGAACTAATGAGCAGTTCTTC
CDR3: CASSPQRGTNEQFF

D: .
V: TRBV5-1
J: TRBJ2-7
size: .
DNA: TGCGCCAGCAGCTTTGGGCAGACGAGCTACGAGCAGTACTTC
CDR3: CASSFGQTSYEQYF

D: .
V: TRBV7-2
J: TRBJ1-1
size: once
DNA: TGTGCCAGCAGCTCAATGACAGGTTTGAACACTGAAGCTTTCTTT
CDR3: CASSSMTGLNTEAFF

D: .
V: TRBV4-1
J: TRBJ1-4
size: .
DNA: TGCGCCAGCAGCCAAGATCGGTCAGGAAAACTGTTTTTT
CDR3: CASSQDRSGKLFF

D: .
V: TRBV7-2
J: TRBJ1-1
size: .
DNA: TGTGCCAGCAGCTACCAGGGGATGAACACTGAAGCTTTCTTT
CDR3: CASSYQGMNTEAFF

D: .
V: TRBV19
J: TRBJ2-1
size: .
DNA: TGTGCCAGTCGGCGGTCGGGAGTCTTATCCTACAATGAGCAGTTCTTC
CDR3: CASRRSGVLSYNEQFF

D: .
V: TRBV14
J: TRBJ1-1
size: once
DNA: TGTGCCAGCAGCCACCTCGACAGTAACACTGAAGCTTTCTTT
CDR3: CASSHLDSNTEAFF

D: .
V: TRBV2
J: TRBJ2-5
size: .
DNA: TGTGCAGGAACTAGCTACCAAGAGACCCAGTACTTC
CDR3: CAGTSYQETQYF

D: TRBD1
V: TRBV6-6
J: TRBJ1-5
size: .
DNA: TGTGCCAGCAGTTACAGGGGGCACCAGCCCCAGCATTTT
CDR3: CASSYRGHQPQHF

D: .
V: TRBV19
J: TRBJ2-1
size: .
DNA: TGTGCCAGTAGTCCGACCGGGGGACAGCTTGAGCAGTTCTTC
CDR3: CASSPTGGQLEQFF

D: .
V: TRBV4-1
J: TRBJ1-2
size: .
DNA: TGCGCCAGCAGCCCTTCACCAGGGGTAGTCTACACCTTC
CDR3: CASSPSPGVVYTF

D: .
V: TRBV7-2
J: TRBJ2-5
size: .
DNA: TGTGCCAGCAGCTTAGCGGGGGCCGGGGGGGAGACCCAGTACTTC
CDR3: CASSLAGAGGETQYF

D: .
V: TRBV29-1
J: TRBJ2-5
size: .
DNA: TGCAGCGTTGCGGAGGGGGAGGGGACCCAGTACTTC
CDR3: CSVAEGEGTQYF

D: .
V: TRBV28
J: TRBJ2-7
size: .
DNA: TGTGCCACAAACAGCCTTATAGACTACGAGCAGTACTTC
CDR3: CATNSLIDYEQYF

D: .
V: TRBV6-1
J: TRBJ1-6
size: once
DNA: TGTGCCAGCAGTGAAAGGGGGGGGACACCCGACAATTCACCCCTCCACTTT
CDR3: CASSERGGTPDNSPLHF

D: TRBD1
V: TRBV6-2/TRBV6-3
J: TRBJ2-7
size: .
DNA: TGTGCCAGCAGTCCCGGGACAGGGGCATCAAACTACGAGCAGTACTTC
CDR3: CASSPGTGASNYEQYF

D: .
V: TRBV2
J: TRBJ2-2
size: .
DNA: TGTGCCAGCACCTCCGGTTCCGCGAACACCGGGGAGCTGTTTTTT
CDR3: CASTSGSANTGELFF

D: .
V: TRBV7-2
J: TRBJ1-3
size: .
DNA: TGTGCCAGCAGCTTAGTCCAGGGTGGGGAATACACCATATATTTT
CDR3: CASSLVQGGEYTIYF

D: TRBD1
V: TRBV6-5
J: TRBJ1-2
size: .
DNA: TGTGCCAGCAGTTACGAGCAGGGACAGCGAGGCTACACCTTC
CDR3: CASSYEQGQRGYTF

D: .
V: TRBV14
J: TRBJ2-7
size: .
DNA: TGTGCCAGCAGCCCCCTACGGGATCGCGAGCAGTACTTC
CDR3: CASSPLRDREQYF

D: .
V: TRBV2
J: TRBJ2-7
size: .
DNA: TGTGCCAGCATCCGAGGCTTTAGCTCCTACGAGCAGTACTTC
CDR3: CASIRGFSSYEQYF

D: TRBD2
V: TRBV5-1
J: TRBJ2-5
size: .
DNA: TGCGCCAGCAGTTACGGACTAGCGGGTACCAGAGAGACCCAGTACTTC
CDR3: CASSYGLAGTRETQYF

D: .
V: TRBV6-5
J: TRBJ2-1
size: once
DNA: TGTGCCAGCAGCCGCCCGCGAGGCCACAATGAGCAGTTCTTC
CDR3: CASSRPRGHNEQFF

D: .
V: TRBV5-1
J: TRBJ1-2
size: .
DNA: TGCGCCAGCCAGCAGTTTCCGGGTGAGGGCTACACCTTC
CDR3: CASQQFPGEGYTF

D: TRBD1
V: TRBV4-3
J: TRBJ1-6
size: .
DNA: TGCGCCAGCCGGGACAGGGTGCTTAATTCACCCCTCCACTTT
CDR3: CASRDRVLNSPLHF

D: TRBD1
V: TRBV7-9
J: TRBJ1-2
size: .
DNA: TGTGCCAGCAGCTCGAGCTCCGGGACAGGGTTAGGAGGCTACACCTTC
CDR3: CASSSSSGTGLGGYTF

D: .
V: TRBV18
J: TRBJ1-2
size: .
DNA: TGTGCCAGCTCCCCCCAGGGACAAGGCTATGGCTACACCTTC
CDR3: CASSPQGQGYGYTF

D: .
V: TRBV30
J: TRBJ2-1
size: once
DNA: TGTGCCTGGACAGGCTCCTACAATGGGCAGTTCTTC
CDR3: CAWTGSYNGQFF

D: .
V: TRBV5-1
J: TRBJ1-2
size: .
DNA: TGCGCCAGCAGCTTTGGGGGGGCAAACTATGGCTACACCTTC
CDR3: CASSFGGANYGYTF

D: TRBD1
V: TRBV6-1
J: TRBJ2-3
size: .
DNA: TGTGCCAGCAGTGAAGCGAGGGGGCTCGGCACAGATACGCAGTATTTT
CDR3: CASSEARGLGTDTQYF

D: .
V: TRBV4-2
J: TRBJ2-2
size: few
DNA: TGTGCCAGCAGCCAAGAGTATACGGGGGCCGGGGAGCTGTTTTTT
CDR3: CASSQEYTGAGELFF

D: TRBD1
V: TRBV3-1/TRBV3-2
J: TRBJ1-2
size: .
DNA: TGTGCCAGCACAGCCCGGGACAGGGCGCGAGGCTACACCTTC
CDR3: CASTARDRARGYTF

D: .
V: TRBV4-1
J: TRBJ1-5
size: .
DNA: TGCGCCAGCAGCCAAATCTGGACAAGGAATCAGCCCCAGCATTTT
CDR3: CASSQIWTRNQPQHF

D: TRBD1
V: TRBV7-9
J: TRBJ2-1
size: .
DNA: TGTGCCAGCAGCTCGTCTCTCAGGGGGGAGCAGTTCTTC
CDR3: CASSSSLRGEQFF